The clone carrying this T cell receptor (beta chain) was seen more than once but under ten times. The V and J ends lost 6 bases and 1 base, in that order; junction bases with no gene match: 5. Germline V CDR1 and CDR2: MNHEY, SVGAGI. The CDR3 sequence is 14 residues long. The sample comes from a study of early T cells in non-severe SARS-CoV-2 infection. TCRdb ran MiXCR on the 5' RACE reads and lists one entry per CDR3 protein. The profile covers about 50,000 distinct CDR3 sequences, with roughly 9.4% appearing a single time and approximately 4.9% taken by the ten largest. The sequencing used whole blood, collected at baseline. The clonotype was recovered from an adult who was a healthcare worker with PCR-confirmed SARS-CoV-2 infection or an uninfected control (not recorded which). V gene TRBV6-5 combines with J gene TRBJ1-2; 7 bases are shared with TRBD1. Here the CDR3 DNA reads TGTGCCAGCAGACGGGACAGCCTTAACTATGGCTACACCTTC. The encoded protein is CASRRDSLNYGYTF.